In this sample, the clone carrying this T cell receptor (beta chain) turned up many times. Its antigen remains unknown. The data are from a study of blood T cells in healthy people across ages. Study-wide results and limits: The study found more naive CD4+ cells and higher diversity in long-lived than aged donors.

Every participating donor contributed approximately 9.5 milliliters of peripheral blood through a draw. Unmatched junction bases numbered 6, after V lost 1 base and J lost 2 bases. This CDR3 has 15 amino acids. The V gene's germline CDR1 is SGHRS and CDR2 YFSETQ. Next came a second PCR, run for about 6 to 12 cycles, which used a sample-barcoded 5' primer along with a J-beta primer mix. A single record per CDR3 protein comes from TCRdb applying MiXCR to the 5' RACE reads. In the table there are hundreds of thousands of distinct CDR3 sequences, approximately 30% of which are singletons. Sequences were obtained from blood. V usage is TRBV5-1 and J usage is TRBJ2-7; 7 nucleotides line up with TRBD1. The TCR comes from a woman older than 75 in good health. The CDR3 sequence is CASSLTPGQTYEQYF. CDR3 DNA sequence: TGCGCCAGCAGCTTGACCCCGGGACAGACCTACGAGCAGTACTTC.